The source of this TCR beta chain is a study of shared clonotypes between healthy human individuals. CDR1 and CDR2 from the germline V gene are SGHRS and YFSETQ. V was pared by 0 bases and J by 3 bases, with 21 bases between. The CDR3 is 18 residues long. Method: immunoSEQ multiplex PCR; TCRdb's copy keeps in-frame clones and lacks some. Among 2 million to 2.5 million clones listed, 85% to 95% were seen once. The sequencing sample was made of naive CD4+ T cells from PBMCs. Subset reported: CD45RA+ positively selected. The chain recombines TRBV5-1 with TRBJ1-2, with D perhaps TRBD1 (5 bases). The receptor was derived from a man aged 18-30 years in good health. Some clones in this sample may be carry-over from other donors' samples. Here the CDR3 reads CASSLASGGNEDYYGYTF. CDR3 nucleotides: TGCGCCAGCAGCTTGGCAAGCGGGGGGAATGAGGACTACTATGGCTACACCTTC.